Presented here are 7 T cell receptor beta chains from one specimen sequenced in a study of T cells in Graves' hyperthyroidism and ophthalmopathy (dated by TCRdb to the late 2010s). Libraries were made using multiplex PCR. The sequencing machine was an Illumina HiSeq 2000. TCR beta CDR3 regions were amplified from RNA transcripts. A first-round RT-PCR of the TCR CDR3 used the HTBI primer set with the Qiagen OneStep RT-PCR kit. TCRdb ran its own pipeline on the public reads, namely fastp trimming at Q25 and MiXCR clone calling, and kept in-frame beta chains. Identical CDR3 proteins give one entry, which carries the most common genes and DNA. The sample data list 600,000 to 700,000 distinct CDR3 sequences, and 45% of these were observed just once. Less than 9% of the sample lies in the top ten. Sequencing was performed on peripheral blood or thyroid tissue (not recorded which). These receptors originate from an adult man with Graves' disease, either hyperthyroidism or ophthalmopathy (not recorded which).

The chain employs TRBV2 and TRBJ1-2; 8 bases map to TRBD1. Trimming took 4 bases from V and 4 from J; bases not matched to a gene: 8. This CDR3 region has 15 residues. CDR1 and CDR2 (germline): SNHLY, FYNNEI. The CDR3 region is CASSVKAGGSYGYTF. CDR3 nucleotide sequence: TGTGCCAGCAGTGTTAAGGCAGGGGGCAGCTATGGCTACACCTTC.

J is TRBJ1-2 and V is TRBV29-1; D might be TRBD1 (6 bases). Germline V gene lookup returns CDR1 SQVTM and CDR2 ANQGSEA. The CDR3 is 13 residues long. Trimming left V 7 bases short and J 0 bases short, with 12 bases between. For the CDR3, the DNA is TGCAGCGCCTGGACAGACACTAACTATGGCTACACCTTC. It specifies CSAWTDTNYGYTF.

This clonotype appeared many times. The rearrangement uses TRBV2 and TRBJ2-5; D is undetermined. Germline V CDR1 and CDR2: SNHLY, FYNNEI. V lost 5 bases, J lost 3 bases, and 7 bases lay in between. The CDR3 consists of 12 residues. The CDR3 is CASSRQEETQYF. The CDR3, as DNA: TGTGCCAGCAGTAGACAAGAAGAGACCCAGTACTTC. The full variable domain, completed using reference TRBV2 and TRBJ2-5, is EPEVTQTPSHQVTQMGQEVILRCVPISNHLYFYWYRQILGQKVEFLVSFYNNEISEKSEIFDDQFSVERPDGSNFTLKIRSTKLEDSAMYFCASSRQEETQYFGPGTRLLVL.

This clonotype was seen a single time. One end of the junction does not line up with germline, which may come from a read error. J is TRBJ2-2 and V is TRBV7-2, with D tentatively TRBD1 (6 bases). The length of the CDR3 is 17 residues. Germline CDR1 and CDR2: SGHTA and FQGNSA. For the CDR3, the DNA is TGTGCCAGCAGCTTAGACTCAGGGGTCACGATCACCGGGGAGCTGTATTTT. Its translation is CASSLDSGVTITGELYF.

This clonotype was recorded a few times. V usage is TRBV12-3 or TRBV12-4 and J usage is TRBJ1-5; 7 bases fit TRBD1. The CDR3 covers 15 residues. CDR3 loop: CASGLQGIGNQPQHF. DNA for the CDR3: TGTGCTAGTGGACTACAGGGGATCGGCAATCAGCCCCAGCATTTT.

V is TRBV20-1 and J is TRBJ1-5; TRBD1 agrees at 9 bases. Germline trimming cut 6 bases from V and 4 bases from J; bases unmatched to any gene: 4. The germline CDR1 and CDR2 sequences are DFQATT and SNEGSKA (reference sequence). CDR3 size: 13 residues. The CDR3 reads CSAEQGANQPQHF. The CDR3 DNA follows: TGCAGTGCAGAACAGGGGGCGAATCAGCCCCAGCATTTT.

This chain joins TRBV9 and TRBJ1-1; a possible D gene is TRBD1 (5 bases). The germline gives CDR1 SGDLS, CDR2 YYNGEE. The CDR3 is 15 residues long. The V end lost 4 bases, the J end lost 1 base, and 14 bases lay between the germline ends. CDR3 residues: CASSPNWRGNTEAFF. CDR3 sequence (DNA): TGTGCCAGCAGCCCTAACTGGAGGGGGAACACTGAAGCTTTCTTT. The full variable domain, its missing parts supplied by reference TRBV9 and TRBJ1-1, is DSGVTQTPKHLITATGQRVTLRCSPRSGDLSVYWYQQSLDQGLQFLIQYYNGEERAKGNILERFSAQQFPDLHSELNLSSLELGDSALYFCASSPNWRGNTEAFFGQGTRLTVV.